The rows below give T cell receptor beta chains drawn from one sample of a study of blood T cells in healthy people across ages. In TCRdb, the 5' RACE reads were re-called with MiXCR into one record per CDR3 protein. The sample records approximately 800,000 distinct CDR3 sequences, around 25% being singletons. The sample was also linked to a second study, of T cells of mothers and their children.

Sample: blood. Source of these receptors: a boy between 5 and 17 years old in good health. CDR3s include the opening cysteine and the closing phenylalanine or tryptophan. The order of the fields is V gene, J gene, CDR3 protein.

V gene: TRBV20-1
J gene: TRBJ1-3
CDR3 protein: CSALVGQLERPSSGNTIYF

V gene: TRBV14
J gene: TRBJ2-5
CDR3 protein: CASSPILGQETQYF

V gene: TRBV20-1
J gene: TRBJ2-4
CDR3 protein: CSARDSGTAFKNIQYF

V gene: TRBV28
J gene: -
CDR3 protein: CASSRNLVDQFF

V gene: TRBV12-3/TRBV12-4
J gene: TRBJ1-6
CDR3 protein: CASSKGGNQVSPLHF

V gene: TRBV20-1
J gene: -
CDR3 protein: CSARAPGLAGGQFF

V gene: TRBV4-3
J gene: TRBJ2-3
CDR3 protein: CASSQSLTDTQYF

V gene: TRBV24-1
J gene: TRBJ2-1
CDR3 protein: CATSDPPYNEQFF

V gene: TRBV28
J gene: TRBJ2-7
CDR3 protein: CASSSNRGLTYEQYF

V gene: TRBV5-1
J gene: TRBJ2-3
CDR3 protein: CASNNGYTDTQYF

V gene: TRBV9
J gene: TRBJ2-5
CDR3 protein: CASSNSGGAYETQYF

V gene: TRBV29-1
J gene: TRBJ1-1
CDR3 protein: CSVRTVEAFF

V gene: TRBV29-1
J gene: TRBJ1-1
CDR3 protein: CSVGGVAGSEAFF

V gene: TRBV28
J gene: TRBJ2-5
CDR3 protein: CANSPGALAGGQETQYF

V gene: TRBV29-1
J gene: TRBJ2-5
CDR3 protein: CSVVYPGWYQETQYF

V gene: TRBV7-2
J gene: TRBJ1-5
CDR3 protein: CASSQTGQSNQPQHF

V gene: TRBV28
J gene: TRBJ2-7
CDR3 protein: CASMIGRSYEQYF

V gene: TRBV5-1
J gene: TRBJ2-3
CDR3 protein: CASSLERGTDTQYF

V gene: TRBV29-1
J gene: TRBJ1-1
CDR3 protein: CSVEDRRGLNTEAFF

V gene: TRBV4-3
J gene: TRBJ2-6
CDR3 protein: CASSQEGEGSGANVLTF

V gene: TRBV9
J gene: TRBJ2-2
CDR3 protein: CASSRPQGAWDTGELFF

V gene: TRBV12-3/TRBV12-4
J gene: -
CDR3 protein: CASREGSNEQFF

V gene: TRBV6-5
J gene: TRBJ1-2
CDR3 protein: CASSYTQQGARVYGYTF

V gene: TRBV15
J gene: TRBJ2-5
CDR3 protein: CATSGGQEQETQYF

V gene: TRBV4-2
J gene: TRBJ2-3
CDR3 protein: CASSQEEGRGLSDTQYF

V gene: TRBV7-8
J gene: TRBJ2-5
CDR3 protein: CASSLEYLEHPQETQYF

V gene: TRBV12-3/TRBV12-4
J gene: TRBJ2-7
CDR3 protein: CASSLRSGDPYEQYF

V gene: TRBV2
J gene: TRBJ2-5
CDR3 protein: CASRATGGETQYF

V gene: TRBV4-3
J gene: TRBJ1-4
CDR3 protein: CASSQEDRGAEKLFF